This T cell receptor beta chain was identified in a study of graft-versus-host responses after intestinal transplantation. Study results and caveats: Peak circulating GvH clone levels were associated with early post-transplant HvG declines.

The table came from immunoSEQ multiplex PCR; TCRdb's copy has only in-frame clones and leaves some out. The sample yields about 130,000 clones, around 90% seen once. Concerning this clone: Its antigen is unidentified.

The V end was cut by 1 base, the J end by 7 bases, with 21 bases between. The CDR3 extends over 17 amino acids. Germline assignment: CDR1 MGHRA and CDR2 YSYEKL. The V call is TRBV4-1, the J call TRBJ2-3; D possibly uses TRBD1 or TRBD2 (5 bases each). Sequences were derived from unstimulated CD4+ T cells sorted from spleen or lymph node cells, sampled before intestinal transplant. This TCR derives from a human donor who received an intestinal transplant. Here the CDR3 DNA reads TGCGCCAGCAGCCAAGTTTCGCGGGTTGGGGCGTTAAATACGCAGTATTTT. It is translated as CASSQVSRVGALNTQYF.